These 25 T cell receptor beta chains came from one sample sequenced in a study of T cell responses to AZD1222 COVID-19 vaccine. Sequenced by immunoSEQ multiplex PCR; TCRdb stores in-frame clones only, minus some. The table has more than 140,000 clones, about 91% seen once. Sample: peripheral blood, taken on day 0 of MenACWY control vaccination. The receptors stem from an adult in good health.

The chain uses TRBV29-1 and TRBJ1-1, with D possibly TRBD1 on 6 matching bases. Germline V lookup: CDR1 SQVTM, CDR2 ANQGSEA. Trimming cost V 7 bases and J 3 bases, with 18 bases left between them. The CDR3 runs 14 residues. CDR3 residues: CSAGPQGRYTEAFF. The CDR3 DNA sequence: TGCAGCGCTGGCCCACAGGGCCGGTACACTGAAGCTTTCTTT.

V usage is TRBV3-1 (or the pseudogene TRBV3-2) and J usage is TRBJ1-2; D ambiguous. Germline V gene lookup returns CDR1 LGHDT and CDR2 YNNKEL (reference sequence). CDR3 length equals 13 residues. V lost 2 bases and J 2 bases, leaving 6 bases between the germline ends. CDR3 nucleotide sequence: TGTGCCAGCAGCCAAAGAGGAAACTATGGCTACACCTTC. It yields the protein CASSQRGNYGYTF.

The chain uses TRBV5-1 and TRBJ1-4; 10 nucleotides align to TRBD1. Trimming removed 0 bases from V and 6 bases from J; junction bases left unmatched: 2. The CDR3 totals 15 residues. Germline V lookup: CDR1 SGHRS, CDR2 YFSETQ. CDR3 nucleotides: TGCGCCAGCAGCTTGGGACAGGGGGCATATGAAAAACTGTTTTTT. Amino acids: CASSLGQGAYEKLFF.

This clone was detected a few times. The genes are TRBV18 and TRBJ2-5; 9 bases fit TRBD1. Trimming at V came to 3 bases and at J to 4 bases, leaving 3 bases not matched to a gene. The CDR3 totals 14 residues. Germline V gene sequence: CDR1 KGHSH, CDR2 LQKENI. DNA of the CDR3: TGTGCCAGCTCACCCAACAGGGGGCGAGAGACCCAGTACTTC. Residues: CASSPNRGRETQYF.

This CDR3 reads CASSVEGRNSPLHF. In DNA, the CDR3 is TGTGCCAGCAGCGTTGAGGGTCGGAATTCACCCCTCCACTTT. V and J are TRBV9 and TRBJ1-6; D remains ambiguous. V dropped 2 bases and J dropped 7 bases, with 10 bases sitting between them. The length of the CDR3 is 14 residues. CDR1 and CDR2 (germline): SGDLS, YYNGEE.

The chain joins TRBV9 to TRBJ2-1, with TRBD2 identical over 8 bases. V lost 3 bases to trimming and J lost 9 bases; unmatched junction nucleotides: 5. The CDR3 runs to 13 residues. Germline CDR1 and CDR2: SGDLS and YYNGEE. The CDR3 region is CASSERSGSEQFF. The DNA of the CDR3 is TGTGCCAGCAGCGAGAGAAGCGGGAGTGAGCAGTTCTTC. The complete variable domain, with remaining parts taken from reference TRBV9 and TRBJ2-1, reads DSGVTQTPKHLITATGQRVTLRCSPRSGDLSVYWYQQSLDQGLQFLIQYYNGEERAKGNILERFSAQQFPDLHSELNLSSLELGDSALYFCASSERSGSEQFFGPGTRLTVL.

This sequence joins TRBV7-9 and TRBJ1-2; possible D gene TRBD1, 6 bases. Looked up from germline, CDR1 is SEHNR and CDR2 is FQNEAQ (reference sequence). This CDR3 region has 15 residues. Trimming pared 5 bases from V and 4 bases from J, leaving 17 bases between. The CDR3 nucleotides are TGTGCCAGCAGCCGCCCCCGGGGGCGATCCTATGGCTACACCTTC. It translates to CASSRPRGRSYGYTF.

This chain connects TRBV5-1 to TRBJ2-1, with 14 nucleotides matching TRBD2. The V gene end was trimmed by 4 bases and the J gene end by 1 base; junction bases not matched to a gene: 10. Germline V CDR1 and CDR2: SGHRS, YFSETQ. CDR3 length: 19 residues. CDR3 residues: CASSGTGTSGSGSYNEQFF. CDR3 coding DNA: TGCGCCAGCAGCGGAACCGGGACTAGCGGGAGTGGGTCCTACAATGAGCAGTTCTTC.

The rearrangement uses TRBV7-2 and TRBJ1-3; D remains ambiguous. V lost 1 base and J 2 bases, leaving 9 bases between the germline ends. Germline V gene data show CDR1 as SGHTA and CDR2 as FQGNSA. CDR3 length equals 15 residues. This CDR3 is CASSLEWGAGNTIYF. The CDR3 DNA sequence: TGTGCCAGCAGCTTAGAGTGGGGAGCTGGAAACACCATATATTTT.

The chain carries TRBV5-1 and TRBJ1-1; TRBD1 matches 8 bases. The CDR3 has 16 amino acids. The J segment lost 0 bases and the V segment lost 8 bases, leaving 12 bases of the junction unmatched. CDR1 is SGHRS, CDR2 YFSETQ, per germline. CDR3 in amino acids: CASRQGQGNMNTEAFF. As DNA, the CDR3 is TGCGCCAGTAGACAAGGACAGGGAAACATGAACACTGAAGCTTTCTTT.

The CDR3 protein is CASSTGPIYEQYF. CDR3 bases: TGTGCCAGTAGTACGGGCCCCATTTACGAGCAGTACTTC. The rearrangement uses TRBV19 and TRBJ2-7; unclear D gene. This CDR3 region has 13 residues. Trimming cost V 4 bases and J 4 bases, with 11 bases left between them. The germline CDR1 and CDR2 sequences are LNHDA and SQIVND (reference sequence).

The V call is TRBV6-6, the J call TRBJ2-7, with TRBD1 identical over 12 bases. This CDR3 spans 15 amino acids. V dropped 8 bases and J dropped 6; count of bases not matched to a gene: 11. Looked up from germline, CDR1 is MNHNY and CDR2 is SVGAGI (reference sequence). Here the CDR3 reads CASARPGQGAFEQYF. In nucleotides, the CDR3 is TGTGCCAGCGCTAGACCGGGACAGGGGGCTTTCGAGCAGTACTTC.

The CDR3, as DNA: TGTGCCAGCTCACCCCGGACTAGCGGACACACCGGGGAGCTGTTTTTT. It codes for CASSPRTSGHTGELFF. The gene calls are TRBV18 and TRBJ2-2; 10 bases line up with TRBD2. The CDR3 has 16 amino acids. J gave up 3 bases and V 3 bases, and 4 bases lay outside the gene matches. Germline CDR1 KGHSH, CDR2 LQKENI.

This clone was picked up a small number of times. The chain employs TRBV7-2 and TRBJ1-5; D remains unclear. Germline values: CDR1 SGHTA, CDR2 FQGNSA. V lost 5 bases and J 5 bases, leaving 16 bases between the germline ends. The CDR3 covers 15 residues. DNA of the CDR3: TGTGCCAGCAGCCAAGCAAGCGGGCGTGATCAGCCCCAGCATTTT. It encodes CASSQASGRDQPQHF.

This rearrangement joins TRBV7-2 to TRBJ1-2; 8 bases match TRBD1. CDR1 and CDR2 (germline): SGHTA, FQGNSA. The CDR3 is made up of 18 amino acids. Losses at the gene ends were 2 bases for V and 4 bases for J; bases not matched to a gene: 15. DNA for the CDR3: TGTGCCAGCAGCTTAATTTCGGCAGGGGGCGATCCCTCCTATGGCTACACCTTC. Amino acid sequence: CASSLISAGGDPSYGYTF. The full variable domain, its missing parts supplied by reference TRBV7-2 and TRBJ1-2, is GAGVSQSPSNKVTEKGKDVELRCDPISGHTALYWYRQSLGQGLEFLIYFQGNSAPDKSGLPSDRFSAERTGGSVSTLTIQRTQQEDSAVYLCASSLISAGGDPSYGYTFGSGTRLTVV.

The V call is TRBV2, the J call TRBJ1-2, with TRBD1 identical over 9 bases. The CDR3 consists of 17 residues. Trimming removed 3 bases from V and 2 bases from J; junction bases left unmatched: 10. CDR1 is SNHLY, CDR2 FYNNEI, per germline. The CDR3 spells CASSEIFRDRVNYGYTF. The CDR3 coding sequence is TGTGCCAGCAGTGAGATTTTTAGGGACAGGGTAAACTATGGCTACACCTTC. The variable domain in full, completed from reference TRBV2 and TRBJ1-2, reads EPEVTQTPSHQVTQMGQEVILRCVPISNHLYFYWYRQILGQKVEFLVSFYNNEISEKSEIFDDQFSVERPDGSNFTLKIRSTKLEDSAMYFCASSEIFRDRVNYGYTFGSGTRLTVV.

This rearrangement joins TRBV6-5 to TRBJ2-2; 7 bases agree with TRBD2. From germline, CDR1 is MNHEY and CDR2 SVGAGI. V lost 10 bases, J lost 0 bases, and 5 bases stayed unmatched. The CDR3 is 14 amino acids. Written as DNA, the CDR3 is TGTGCCATCGAGGGAGGGCCGAACACCGGGGAGCTGTTTTTT. This codes for CAIEGGPNTGELFF.

This clone was seen more than once but under ten times. The rearrangement links TRBV28 to TRBJ1-4, with D possibly being TRBD1 (5 bases). Germline lookup yields CDR1 MDHEN and CDR2 SYDVKM. CDR3 length: 14 residues. Trimming took 7 bases from V and 3 from J, leaving 12 bases between them. The CDR3, as DNA: TGTGCCAGCACCCTGGGGGGGGCTAATGAAAAACTGTTTTTT. This sequence encodes CASTLGGANEKLFF.

The gene calls are TRBV6-2 or TRBV6-3 and TRBJ2-7; 8 positions match TRBD1. After removal of 5 bases from V and 1 base from J, the junction contained 7 bases not matched to a gene. The CDR3 contains 15 residues. CDR1 is MNHEY, CDR2 SVGEGT, per germline. CDR3 amino acids: CASSPHRTGSYEQYF. Here the CDR3 DNA reads TGTGCCAGCAGTCCCCACCGGACAGGGTCCTACGAGCAGTACTTC.

J is TRBJ2-2 and V is TRBV24-1, with 12 bases aligning to TRBD1. Per germline, CDR1 KGHDR and CDR2 SFDVKD. This CDR3 is 17 amino acids long. Trimming cost V 2 bases and J 4 bases; bases outside gene matches: 4. DNA for the CDR3: TGTGCCACCAGTGATTCGGGGACAGGGGGCTTCACCGGGGAGCTGTTTTTT. Protein: CATSDSGTGGFTGELFF.

The table lists this clone with a few counts. The CDR3 bases are TGTGCAGGCGGACGGGTCGCGAACACCGGGGAGCTGTTTTTT. Protein product: CAGGRVANTGELFF. This rearrangement joins TRBV5-4 to TRBJ2-2; D unresolved. The V gene's germline CDR1 is SGHNT and CDR2 YYREEE (reference sequence). The CDR3 length is 14 residues.

The V and J genes are TRBV19 and TRBJ1-1; a possible D gene is TRBD1 (5 bases). The germline V and J ends were trimmed by 4 bases and 5 bases, with 23 bases remaining between them. Germline assignment: CDR1 LNHDA and CDR2 SQIVND (reference sequence). The CDR3 covers 17 residues. CDR3 bases: TGTGCCAGTAGTACCCCCATATTTCTGCGGACATCAACTGAAGCTTTCTTT. Its protein is CASSTPIFLRTSTEAFF.

V usage is TRBV29-1 and J usage is TRBJ1-1; no clear D gene. Germline CDR1 reads SQVTM; CDR2 reads ANQGSEA. The ends were cut back, 7 bases at V and 6 bases at J, with 15 bases in the middle. The length of the CDR3 is 12 residues. CDR3: CSALRLGSEAFF. Here the CDR3 DNA reads TGCAGCGCCCTAAGACTTGGTTCTGAAGCTTTCTTT.

The J gene is TRBJ1-4, the V gene TRBV7-2, with D unresolved. Trimming pared 5 bases from V and 6 bases from J, leaving 13 bases between. The CDR3 has 14 amino acids. Looked up from germline, CDR1 is SGHTA and CDR2 is FQGNSA. The CDR3 here is CASSIQDPYEKLFF. The CDR3 nucleotides read TGTGCCAGCAGCATCCAGGATCCGTATGAAAAACTGTTTTTT.

V is TRBV5-1 and J is TRBJ1-3; D call uncertain. V was cut by 4 bases and J by 2 bases, with 10 bases left in between. Per the germline V gene, CDR1 is SGHRS and CDR2 is YFSETQ. CDR3 length: 14 residues. The CDR3 nucleotides are TGCGCCAGCAGCCCAGACGCTGCTGGAAACACCATATATTTT. Its translation is CASSPDAAGNTIYF.